The entry below gives a single TCR beta chain sequence along with its context. Antigen: not known. TCRdb independently ran MiXCR on the 5' RACE reads; one entry per CDR3 protein. The sample contains 150,000 or so distinct CDR3 sequences, around 8.5% of which appear only once. This record comes from a study of T cells after yellow fever vaccination. CDR1 and CDR2 (germline): SGHRS, YFSETQ. Between the trimmed V and J ends, which lost 2 bases and 0 bases, there was a span of 9 bases. The CDR3 consists of 14 residues. Broader study findings: Weaker in magnitude, the secondary response showed a faster peak on day 5 versus 15. Clones that expanded after primary vaccination mostly reappeared after the booster (over 95% CD4, roughly 87% CD8). Contaminating bulk clonotypes could be abundant in FACS-sorted repertoires.

The sequence was collected from a man aged 18 to 30 who received the YFV17D yellow fever vaccine. The rearrangement links TRBV5-1 to TRBJ2-7; D gene unclear. This specimen was CD8+ T cells sorted from PBMCs, taken 45 days after the yellow fever booster vaccination. Here the CDR3 reads CASSFTPSSYEQYV. The CDR3 region has the DNA TGCGCCAGCAGCTTCACTCCGAGCTCCTACGAGCAGTACGTC.